What follows describes a single T cell receptor (beta chain). The antigen remains undetermined. It was from PBMCs that CD4+ and CD8+ T cells were sorted. The sample comes from a study of CD8+ T cells in alopecia areata. Turning to the study itself: Twice daily, treated patients received 5 to 10 mg of oral tofacitinib.

RNA extraction and reverse transcription yielded cDNA as sequencing template. TCRdb keeps only in-frame clones here, not all; method: immunoSEQ multiplex PCR. This sample yields some 56,000 clones, of which about 96% are seen a single time; roughly 26% belongs to the top ten. Study conclusions and caveats: Scalp specimens additionally yield sequences from normal skin's resident alphabeta T cells.

CDR1 SEHNR and CDR2 FQNEAQ come from the germline V gene (reference sequence). The ends were cut back, 2 bases at V and 5 bases at J, with 0 bases in the middle. The CDR3 covers 10 residues. The input for sequencing was CD8+ T cells sorted from blood, taken at week 0. This sequence joins TRBV7-9 and TRBJ1-1; D not resolved. This clonotype was sampled from a human donor with alopecia areata. The CDR3 sequence is CASSLTEAFF. CDR3 in DNA: TGTGCCAGCAGCTTAACTGAAGCTTTCTTT.